Here is one T cell receptor (beta chain) with its context. The CDR3 consists of 14 residues. Germline CDR1 and CDR2: MNHNS and SASEGT. V gave up 5 bases and J gave up 11 bases; unmatched junction bases: 11. Repertoires were generated with immunoSEQ multiplex PCR, while TCRdb's copy carries only in-frame clones and drops some. The table shows 70,000 to 80,000 clones, with around 94% occurring only once. This record belongs to a study of T cell changes during pregnancy in multiple sclerosis. The specimen comprised peripheral blood, sampled in the third trimester of pregnancy. The sequence was obtained from a female donor with multiple sclerosis, enrolled in a pregnancy study. The genes are TRBV6-1 and TRBJ1-1; 10 bases fit TRBD1. As DNA, the CDR3 is TGTGCCAGCAGTCTAGGCGGACAGGGGGAGTGGGCTTTCTTT. Encoded protein: CASSLGGQGEWAFF.